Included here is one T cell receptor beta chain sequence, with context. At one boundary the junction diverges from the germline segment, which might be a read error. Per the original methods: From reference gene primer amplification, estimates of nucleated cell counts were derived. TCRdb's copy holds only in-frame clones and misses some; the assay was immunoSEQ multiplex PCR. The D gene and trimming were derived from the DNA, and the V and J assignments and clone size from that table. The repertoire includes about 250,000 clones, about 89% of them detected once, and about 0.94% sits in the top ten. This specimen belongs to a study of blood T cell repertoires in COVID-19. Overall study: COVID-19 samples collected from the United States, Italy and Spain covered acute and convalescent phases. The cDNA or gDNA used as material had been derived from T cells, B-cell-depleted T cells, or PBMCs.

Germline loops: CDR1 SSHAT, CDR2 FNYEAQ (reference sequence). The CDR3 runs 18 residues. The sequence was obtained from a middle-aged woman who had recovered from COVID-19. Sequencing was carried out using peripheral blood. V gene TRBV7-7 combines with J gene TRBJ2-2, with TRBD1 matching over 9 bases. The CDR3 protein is CASSPSAGTGFFTGELFF. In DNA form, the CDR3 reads TGTGCTAGCAGCCCATCAGCCGGGACAGGGTTTTTCACCGGGGAGCTGTTTTTT.